The T cell receptor (beta chain) under discussion was sequenced for a study of T cell responses to AZD1222 COVID-19 vaccine. Generated by immunoSEQ multiplex PCR, the TCRdb table keeps only in-frame clones and is missing some. Among around 160,000 clones listed, about 90% were seen once. As for this clone: At one end, the junction sequence differs from germline, possibly due to a read error.

The V gene's germline CDR1 is SSHAT and CDR2 FNYEAQ (reference sequence). The CDR3 covers 15 residues. The sequences come from peripheral blood, collected 28 days after the second AZD1222 dose. This sequence joins TRBV7-7 and TRBJ2-5, with 11 bases that match TRBD2. The receptor comes from an adult who received the AZD1222 COVID-19 vaccine. CDR3 region: CASSPGLAVQETQYF. The CDR3, as DNA: TGTGCTAGCAGTCCGGGACTAGCGGTTCAAGAGACCCAGTACTTC.